The source of this T cell receptor (beta chain) is a study of CXCR3-negative and CXCR3-positive naive CD8 T cells. Points from the study as a whole: Naive CXCR3-positive cells had TRB CDR3s more hydrophobic than those of CXCR3-negative naive cells.

Notes on this clonotype: The antigen is undetermined.

The libraries of TRB cDNA were constructed through 5' RACE using UMI labels. TCRdb reprocessed the 5' RACE reads and keeps a single row for each CDR3 protein, giving no DNA. The sample is made up of 150,000 or so distinct CDR3 sequences, and the top ten hold less than 0.55% of it. There are 13 residues in the CDR3. Germline V lookup: CDR1 SNHLY, CDR2 FYNNEI. The material sequenced was naive CXCR3- CD8+ T cells from blood. Subset defined: CD45RO-CCR7+CD27+CD95- naive CD8+ T cells lacking CXCR3 (TNR3-). This chain connects TRBV2 to TRBJ2-7; TCRdb's assignment of TRBD2 cannot be checked, as there is no DNA. This sequence was found in a human donor in good health. Some clones in this sample may be carry-over from other donors' samples. CDR3 region: CATQREGFHEQYF.